Listed below are T cell receptor beta chains from one sample, sequenced in a study of tumor-infiltrating lymphocytes in primary liver carcinoma. TCRdb used MiXCR to reprocess the multiplex PCR reads, holding one entry per CDR3 protein. The sample yields around 120,000 distinct CDR3 sequences, roughly 69% seen once. Source material: liver tumor tissue from sampling region 1. The receptors stem from an older woman with primary liver carcinoma and hepatitis B virus infection. CDR3s include the opening cysteine and the closing phenylalanine or tryptophan. A D gene is named only where the DNA matches it firmly. Not all rows give a size; the values are once, few, many and, for expanded clones, a class.

J	size	V	length	D	DNA	CDR3
TRBJ1-1	.	TRBV7-3	15	.	TGTGCCAGCAGCTTATTGGGGGTCCCGAGGACTGAAGCTTTCTTT	CASSLLGVPRTEAFF
TRBJ2-5	.	TRBV5-4	14	.	TGTGCCAGCAGCTTGACCGTGAGGTGGGAGACCCAGTACTTC	CASSLTVRWETQYF
TRBJ2-1	.	TRBV10-3	14	TRBD2	TGTGCCATCGCCAGCGACCGCGGGAGCGATGAGCAGTTCTTC	CAIASDRGSDEQFF
TRBJ2-7	.	TRBV28	15	.	TGTGCCAGCAGTTTAGCGGGGGCGGGCGCCTACGAGCAGTACTTC	CASSLAGAGAYEQYF
TRBJ2-1	few	TRBV18	14	.	TGTGCCAGCTCACCACAAGGTTGGCTCGATGAGCAGTTCTTC	CASSPQGWLDEQFF
TRBJ1-2	many	TRBV29-1	14	TRBD1	TGCAGCGTTTCTAGACAGGGAGCTAACTATGGCTACACCTTC	CSVSRQGANYGYTF
TRBJ2-1	.	TRBV28	12	TRBD2	TGTGCCAGCAGTTTTGGTCGGGAGGGGGGGTTCTTC	CASSFGREGGFF
TRBJ2-5	.	TRBV6-2/TRBV6-3	16	TRBD2	TGTGCCAGCAGAACCGGACTAGCGGGAGGTTGGGAGACCGAGTACTTC	CASRTGLAGGWETEYF
TRBJ2-5	many	TRBV2	13	.	TGTGCCAGCAGACCCACAGGGCAAGAGACCCAGTACTTC	CASRPTGQETQYF
TRBJ2-1	.	TRBV6-4	13	.	TGTGCCAGCATTGCCCACACAAGGACGGAGCAGTTCTTC	CASIAHTRTEQFF
TRBJ2-7	.	TRBV11-1	16	TRBD2	TGTACCAGCGGCCCAGCGGGAGCGGGGGGATCCTACGAGCAGTACTTC	CTSGPAGAGGSYEQYF
TRBJ1-4	.	TRBV12-3/TRBV12-4	16	TRBD1	TGTGCCAGCAGTTCGGGGAGATATGGGACAGTCGAAAAACTGTTTTTT	CASSSGRYGTVEKLFF
TRBJ2-3	many	TRBV29-1	13	.	TGCAGCGTGGGAGTAGAGGCAGGAGATACGCAGTATTTT	CSVGVEAGDTQYF
TRBJ2-1	.	TRBV12-3/TRBV12-4	15	.	TGTGTCAGCTCCCTTAGGGGGGCAGGGGCTGTTGAGCAGTTCTTC	CVSSLRGAGAVEQFF
TRBJ2-7	.	TRBV5-6	15	.	TGTGCCGGCAGCTTCTACGGGGGAAATGGCAACGAGCAGTACTTC	CAGSFYGGNGNEQYF
TRBJ2-7	few	TRBV5-5	14	.	TGTGCCAGCAGCCGCCACAGGCAGAGCTACGAGCAGTACTTC	CASSRHRQSYEQYF
TRBJ1-2	many	TRBV6-5	14	TRBD1	TGTGCCAGCAGCTTATACAGGGGGAACTATGGCTACACCTTC	CASSLYRGNYGYTF
TRBJ2-7	.	TRBV4-1	17	.	TGCGCCAGCAACCAAGATAGCCTACAACTAGGCTCCTACGAGCAGTACTTC	CASNQDSLQLGSYEQYF
TRBJ2-1	.	TRBV28	11	.	TGTGCCAGCAACAGATACAATGAGCAGTTCTTC	CASNRYNEQFF
TRBJ2-1	.	TRBV5-1	16	.	TGCGCCAGCTCCGGCTTACTCGGGGGGACAAGTTATGAGCAGTTCTTC	CASSGLLGGTSYEQFF
TRBJ2-3	once	TRBV11-1	14	.	TGTGCCAGCAGCCTAAGGCAAGGTGCGGGTGAGTCTCACTTT	CASSLRQGAGESHF
TRBJ2-7	.	TRBV29-1	12	.	TGCAGCTTTGAAGATAAAGGCCGCGAGCACTATTTC	CSFEDKGREHYF
TRBJ2-1	.	TRBV11-1	15	.	TGCGCCAGCAGCTTACCGGCGGCCTCCCGGAATGAGCAGTTCTTC	CASSLPAASRNEQFF
TRBJ2-3	.	TRBV11-2	15	.	TGTGCCAGCAGCTTAGGTCTGGGCTACACAGATACACAGTATTTT	CASSLGLGYTDTQYF
TRBJ2-1	.	TRBV11-1	14	.	TGTACCAGCAGCCTAGGAGGATCCCGGGGTGAGCAGTTCTTC	CTSSLGGSRGEQFF
TRBJ2-3	.	TRBV5-1	11	.	TGCGCCAGCAGTACAGGTTATACGCAGTATTTT	CASSTGYTQYF
TRBJ2-3	many	TRBV4-1	17	TRBD2	TGCGCCAGCAGCCAAGGTGGAGCGGGAGGAGGCACAGATACGCAGTATTTT	CASSQGGAGGGTDTQYF
TRBJ1-2	many	TRBV11-2	13	.	TGTGCCAGCAGCCCCGGGCTTAACTATGGCTACACCTTC	CASSPGLNYGYTF
TRBJ2-7	medium-sized	TRBV11-1	12	.	TGTGCCAGCAGCCAGACGGGATACGAGCAGTACTTC	CASSQTGYEQYF
TRBJ2-5	.	TRBV29-1	10	.	TGCAGTGTGGTTCGGGAGACCCAGTACTTC	CSVVRETQYF
TRBJ2-7	once	TRBV12-5	14	TRBD1	TGTGCTAGTGTTTTGATGGGACAGGGGTACGAACAGTACTTC	CASVLMGQGYEQYF
TRBJ2-3	.	TRBV6-1	16	TRBD2	TGTACCAGCAGTGACCTCCTAGCGGAGGGCACAGATACGCAGTATTTT	CTSSDLLAEGTDTQYF
TRBJ2-7	medium-sized	TRBV11-3	11	.	TGTGCCAGCAGCTATGGATACGAGCAGTACTTC	CASSYGYEQYF
TRBJ2-1	.	TRBV11-2	15	.	TGTGCCAGCAGCATACCGGGATTATGGGACAATGAGCAATTCTTC	CASSIPGLWDNEQFF
TRBJ2-3	.	TRBV11-2	14	.	TGTGCCAGCAGCATGTGGCTTCCCACAGATACGCTGTATTTC	CASSMWLPTDTLYF
TRBJ2-7	many	TRBV7-9	12	TRBD1	TGTGCCAGCAGCGAACAGGGGGGCGAGCAGTACTTC	CASSEQGGEQYF
TRBJ2-1	.	TRBV11-3	15	.	TGTGCCAGCAGTTTAGGAACTGGCGGGAAGCGTGAGCAGTTCTTC	CASSLGTGGKREQFF
TRBJ1-5	.	TRBV10-3	12	.	TGCGCCATCTCGATGACAAATCAGCCCCAGCATTTT	CAISMTNQPQHF
TRBJ2-1	.	TRBV20-1	16	.	TGCAGTGCTAGAGCCTTTGAACGTTCAGCGACTAATGAGCAGTTCTTC	CSARAFERSATNEQFF
TRBJ1-2	.	TRBV4-1	14	.	TGCGCTAGCAGCCAGGATCAGGGGACGCGTGGCTACACCTTC	CASSQDQGTRGYTF